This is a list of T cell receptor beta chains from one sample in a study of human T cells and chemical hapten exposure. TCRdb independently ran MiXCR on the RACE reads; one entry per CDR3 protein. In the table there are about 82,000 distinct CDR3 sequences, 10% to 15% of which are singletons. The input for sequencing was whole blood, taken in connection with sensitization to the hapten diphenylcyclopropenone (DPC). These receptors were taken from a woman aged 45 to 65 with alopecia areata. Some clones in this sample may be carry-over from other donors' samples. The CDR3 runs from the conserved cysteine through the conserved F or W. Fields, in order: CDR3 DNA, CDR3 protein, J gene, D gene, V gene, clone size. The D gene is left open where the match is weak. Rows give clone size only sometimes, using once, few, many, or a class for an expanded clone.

TGTGCCAGCAGCAAATCTACTCCGGGACTACAGGGCTCCTACGAGCAGTACTTC | CASSKSTPGLQGSYEQYF | TRBJ2-7 | - | TRBV21-1 | few
TGTGCCAGCAGCTTCAGGGGAGGCTACACCTTC | CASSFRGGYTF | TRBJ1-2 | - | TRBV11-2 | -
TGCGCCAGCAGCTTGTCCGCGACCGGGGAGCTGTTTTTT | CASSLSATGELFF | TRBJ2-2 | - | TRBV5-1 | few
TGCAGTGCCATAAGCGGGATGCACTATGGCTACACCTTC | CSAISGMHYGYTF | TRBJ1-2 | - | TRBV20-1 | few
TGCAGTGCAACTGGCCGGGACGGATCCTACGAGCAGTACTTC | CSATGRDGSYEQYF | TRBJ2-7 | - | TRBV20-1 | -
TGTGCCAGCAGCTCCAGGGGACCCCAAGAGACCCAGTACTTC | CASSSRGPQETQYF | TRBJ2-5 | - | TRBV13 | many
TGCAGTGCTAGGATTGCGGGAGGGCCGCAGTACTTC | CSARIAGGPQYF | TRBJ2-7 | TRBD2 | TRBV20-1 | -
TGTGCCAGCAGCCAAAGGGCCTCTTTTGCAACTAATGAAAAACTGTTTTTT | CASSQRASFATNEKLFF | TRBJ1-4 | - | TRBV7-2 | -
TGTGCCAGCAGCTTAGGACAGGGACCGTGGAACACTGAAGCTTTCTTT | CASSLGQGPWNTEAFF | TRBJ1-1 | TRBD1 | TRBV11-2 | many
TGTGCCAGCAGCCCCAAGCGGGGGCAACCGGGTTACACCTTC | CASSPKRGQPGYTF | TRBJ1-2 | - | TRBV4-2 | -
TGTGCCAGCAGCCCGTGGGGGATCCAAGAGACCCAGTACTTC | CASSPWGIQETQYF | TRBJ2-5 | - | TRBV7-2 | many
TGTGCCTGGAGTGTCCAGGGGGCTAACTATGGCTACACCTTC | CAWSVQGANYGYTF | TRBJ1-2 | TRBD1 | TRBV30 | many
TGTGCCAGCAGCTTAAGTCAGACAGGGAGTGACTCCTACAATGAGCAGTTCTTC | CASSLSQTGSDSYNEQFF | TRBJ2-1 | TRBD1 | TRBV2 | few
TGTGCCAGCAGTTGGGGGCCCAATCAGCCCCAGCATTTT | CASSWGPNQPQHF | TRBJ1-5 | - | TRBV27 | many
TGTGCCAGCAGCCGAAGGCTGACCTACGAGCAGTACTTC | CASSRRLTYEQYF | TRBJ2-7 | - | TRBV14 | -
TGCAGCGTGAAGCTCCCAGGGGGAGGCAATGAGCAGTTCTTC | CSVKLPGGGNEQFF | TRBJ2-1 | - | TRBV29-1 | many
TGTGCCAGCGGAGGACAGGGGGCTGATTCACCCCTCCACTTT | CASGGQGADSPLHF | TRBJ1-6 | TRBD1 | TRBV13 | few
TGTGCCAGCAGCTTACGGGGTCTAGCGGGAATCCCATCCTACGAGCAGTACTTC | CASSLRGLAGIPSYEQYF | TRBJ2-7 | TRBD2 | TRBV7-9 | many
TGTGCCAGCAGCCCCACCCGTTCTGGGCTGGCTGAAGCTTTCTTT | CASSPTRSGLAEAFF | TRBJ1-1 | - | TRBV7-3 | many
TGTGCCAGCAGTTCCCTAGGGATCACCGGGGAGCTGTTTTTT | CASSSLGITGELFF | TRBJ2-2 | - | TRBV12-3/TRBV12-4 | -
TGCAGCGTTGAAGGCGGTCGGGACCAAGAGACCCAGTACTTC | CSVEGGRDQETQYF | TRBJ2-5 | - | TRBV29-1 | few
TGTGCCAGCAGCTTAGTTTCCGGGGAGACTTCACCCCTCCACTTT | CASSLVSGETSPLHF | TRBJ1-6 | - | TRBV7-9 | few
TGTGCCAGCAGCCGAGACTCCTACGAGCAGTACTTC | CASSRDSYEQYF | TRBJ2-7 | - | TRBV3-1 | -
TGTGCCAGCAGCTTAGTTGGCGGGAGTCTCTACAATGAGCAGTTCTTC | CASSLVGGSLYNEQFF | TRBJ2-1 | TRBD2 | TRBV11-2 | many
TGTGCCAGTAGTCCTCGGGACCTCTTTCAGCCCCAGCATTTT | CASSPRDLFQPQHF | TRBJ1-5 | - | TRBV19 | -
TGTGCCAGCAGTGGGCAGGGGGGCACAGATACGCAGTATTTT | CASSGQGGTDTQYF | TRBJ2-3 | TRBD1 | TRBV2 | -
TGTGCCAGCAGCTCAATAACCACAGGGCACGAGCAGTACTTC | CASSSITTGHEQYF | TRBJ2-7 | - | TRBV11-2 | many
TGCAGCGTGGCCGTGGGTGGGGGTTCCTACGAGCAGTACTTC | CSVAVGGGSYEQYF | TRBJ2-7 | - | TRBV29-1 | -
TGTGCCAGCAGGGGGACAGGCGGCGCTAATTCACCCCTCCACTTT | CASRGTGGANSPLHF | TRBJ1-6 | TRBD1 | TRBV28 | many
TGTGCCACCAGTGATTTGCCGGGGGGTAGCAATGAGCAGTTCTTC | CATSDLPGGSNEQFF | TRBJ2-1 | TRBD2 | TRBV24-1 | many
TGCAGCGTTTGCGATTCAGGAAATTCACCCCTCCACTTT | CSVCDSGNSPLHF | TRBJ1-6 | - | TRBV29-1 | -
TGTGCCAGCAATAGGGAGAACACTGAAGCTTTCTTT | CASNRENTEAFF | TRBJ1-1 | - | TRBV2 | -
TGTGCCAGCTCACCACGTACCGGGGCGGTCACCGGGGAGCTGTTTTTT | CASSPRTGAVTGELFF | TRBJ2-2 | - | TRBV18 | many
TGCAGCGTTGAGACCGGGACAGGGATCTACGAGCAGTACTTC | CSVETGTGIYEQYF | TRBJ2-7 | TRBD1 | TRBV29-1 | -
TGTGCCAGCAGCCTTAGCGGGAGCCCTCTCAATGAGCAGTTCTTC | CASSLSGSPLNEQFF | TRBJ2-1 | TRBD2 | TRBV2 | many
TGCAGTGCTAGAGATGAAAAGTCTATAGGCTACACCTTC | CSARDEKSIGYTF | TRBJ1-2 | - | TRBV20-1 | -
TGCAGTGCTTGGGACAGGGGCTCTGGAAACACCATATATTTT | CSAWDRGSGNTIYF | TRBJ1-3 | TRBD1 | TRBV20-1 | many
TGTGCCAGCAGCCCGGGGGGGACGGCGAACACCGGGGAGCTGTTTTTT | CASSPGGTANTGELFF | TRBJ2-2 | TRBD2 | TRBV9 | -
TGTGCCATCAGGACAGGGGAAAATTCACCCCTCCACTTT | CAIRTGENSPLHF | TRBJ1-6 | TRBD1 | TRBV10-3 | -
TGCAGTGCTAGAGCGGGAGGGCCCCACGAGCAGTACTTC | CSARAGGPHEQYF | TRBJ2-7 | TRBD2 | TRBV20-1 | few
TGTGCCAGTAGTATAGAAGGTAGGACGGCGAATGAAAAACTGTTTTTT | CASSIEGRTANEKLFF | TRBJ1-4 | - | TRBV19 | -
TGCAGCGTTGGGGTCAGGGTCACTGAAGCTTTCTTT | CSVGVRVTEAFF | TRBJ1-1 | - | TRBV29-1 | few
TGTGCCAGCAGCGGGGGACTAGCGGGAGTCGGGGAGCTGTTTTTT | CASSGGLAGVGELFF | TRBJ2-2 | TRBD2 | TRBV9 | many